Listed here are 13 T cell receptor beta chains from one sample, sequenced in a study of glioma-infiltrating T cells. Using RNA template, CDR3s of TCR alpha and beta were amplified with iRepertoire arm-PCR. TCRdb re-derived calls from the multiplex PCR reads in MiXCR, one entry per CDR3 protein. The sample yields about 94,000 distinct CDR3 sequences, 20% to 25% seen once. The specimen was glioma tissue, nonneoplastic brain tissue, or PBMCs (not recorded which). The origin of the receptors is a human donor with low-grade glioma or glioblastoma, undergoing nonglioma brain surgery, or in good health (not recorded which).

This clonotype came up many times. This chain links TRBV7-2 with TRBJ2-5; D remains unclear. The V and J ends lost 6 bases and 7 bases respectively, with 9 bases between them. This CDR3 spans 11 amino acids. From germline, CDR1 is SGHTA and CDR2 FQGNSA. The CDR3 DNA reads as TGTGCCAGCAGTCCCGGCGGGACCCAGTACTTC. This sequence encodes CASSPGGTQYF. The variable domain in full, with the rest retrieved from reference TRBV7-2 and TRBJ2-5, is GAGVSQSPSNKVTEKGKDVELRCDPISGHTALYWYRQSLGQGLEFLIYFQGNSAPDKSGLPSDRFSAERTGGSVSTLTIQRTQQEDSAVYLCASSPGGTQYFGPGTRLLVL.

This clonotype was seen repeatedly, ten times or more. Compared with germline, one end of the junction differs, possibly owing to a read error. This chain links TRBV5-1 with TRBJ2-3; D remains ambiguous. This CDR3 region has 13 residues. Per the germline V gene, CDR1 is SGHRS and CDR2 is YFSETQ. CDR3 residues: CASNLGFTDTQYF. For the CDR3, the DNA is TGCGCCAGCAACTTGGGGTTCACAGATACGCAGTATTTT.

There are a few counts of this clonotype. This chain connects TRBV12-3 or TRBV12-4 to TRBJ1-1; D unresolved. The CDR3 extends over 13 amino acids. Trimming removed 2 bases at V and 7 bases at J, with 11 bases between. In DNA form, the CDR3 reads TGTGCCAGCAGTTTACCCCAAAGGGTTGAAGCTTTCTTT. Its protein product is CASSLPQRVEAFF.

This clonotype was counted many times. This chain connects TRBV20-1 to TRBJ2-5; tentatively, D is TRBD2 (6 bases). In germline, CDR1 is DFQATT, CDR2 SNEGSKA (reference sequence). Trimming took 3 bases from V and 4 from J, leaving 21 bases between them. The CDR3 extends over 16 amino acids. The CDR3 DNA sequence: TGCAGTGCTAGCGTCCTAGGTAGGAGGGAAGGAGAGACCCAGTACTTC. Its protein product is CSASVLGRREGETQYF.

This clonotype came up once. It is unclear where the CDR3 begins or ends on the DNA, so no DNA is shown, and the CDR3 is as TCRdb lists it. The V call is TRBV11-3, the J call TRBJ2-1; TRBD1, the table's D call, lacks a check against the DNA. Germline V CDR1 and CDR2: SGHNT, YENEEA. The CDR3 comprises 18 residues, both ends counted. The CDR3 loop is CASSLGVAGGTVCNEQFF.

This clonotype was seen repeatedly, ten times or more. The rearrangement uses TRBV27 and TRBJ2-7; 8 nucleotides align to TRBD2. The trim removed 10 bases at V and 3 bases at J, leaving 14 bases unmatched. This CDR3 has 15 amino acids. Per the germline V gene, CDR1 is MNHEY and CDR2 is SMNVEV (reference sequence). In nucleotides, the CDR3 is TGTGCCACCGTAGGAACTAGCGGCGCTTTCTACGAGCAGTACTTC. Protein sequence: CATVGTSGAFYEQYF.

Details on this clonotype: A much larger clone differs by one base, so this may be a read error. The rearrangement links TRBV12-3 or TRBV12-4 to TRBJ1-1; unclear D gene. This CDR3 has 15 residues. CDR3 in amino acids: CASSLGPVMNTKAFF. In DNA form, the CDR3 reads TGTGCCAGCAGTTTAGGGCCGGTAATGAACACTAAAGCTTTCTTT.

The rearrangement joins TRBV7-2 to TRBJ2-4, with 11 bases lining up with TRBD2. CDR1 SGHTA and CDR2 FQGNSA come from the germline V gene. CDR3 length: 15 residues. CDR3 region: CVSSFRTSGLYIQYF. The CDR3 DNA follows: TGTGTTAGCAGCTTTCGGACTAGCGGGCTATACATTCAGTACTTC.

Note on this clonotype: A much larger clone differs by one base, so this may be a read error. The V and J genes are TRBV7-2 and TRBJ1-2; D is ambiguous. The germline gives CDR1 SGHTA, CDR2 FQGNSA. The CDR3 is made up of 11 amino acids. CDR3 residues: CAGSSHRGYTF. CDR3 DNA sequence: TGTGCCGGCAGCTCTCACCGTGGCTACACCTTC. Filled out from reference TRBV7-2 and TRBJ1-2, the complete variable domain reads GAGVSQSPSNKVTEKGKDVELRCDPISGHTALYWYRQSLGQGLEFLIYFQGNSAPDKSGLPSDRFSAERTGGSVSTLTIQRTQQEDSAVYLCAGSSHRGYTFGSGTRLTVV.

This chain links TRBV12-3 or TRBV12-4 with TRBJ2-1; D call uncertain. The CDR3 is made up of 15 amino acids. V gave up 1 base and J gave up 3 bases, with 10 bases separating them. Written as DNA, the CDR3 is TGTGCCAGCAGTTTAGGACCCCCGGGCTACAATGAGCAGTTCTTC. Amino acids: CASSLGPPGYNEQFF.

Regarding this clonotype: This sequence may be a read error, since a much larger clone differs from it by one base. CDR3 sequence: CASSLSSGRREAQYF. CDR3 DNA: TGTGCCAGCAGCTTATCCAGCGGGAGGAGGGAGGCCCAGTACTTC. The rearrangement links TRBV7-2 to TRBJ2-5, with TRBD2 matching over 9 bases. V lost 2 bases, J lost 9 bases, and 10 bases stayed unmatched. CDR1 and CDR2 from the germline V gene are SGHTA and FQGNSA. The CDR3 totals 15 residues.

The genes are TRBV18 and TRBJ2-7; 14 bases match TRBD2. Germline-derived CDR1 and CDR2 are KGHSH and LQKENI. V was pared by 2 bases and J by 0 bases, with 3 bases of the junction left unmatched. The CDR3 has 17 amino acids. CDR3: CASSPGTSGSVSYEQYF. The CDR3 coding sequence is TGTGCCAGCTCACCAGGGACTAGCGGGAGTGTCTCCTACGAGCAGTACTTC.

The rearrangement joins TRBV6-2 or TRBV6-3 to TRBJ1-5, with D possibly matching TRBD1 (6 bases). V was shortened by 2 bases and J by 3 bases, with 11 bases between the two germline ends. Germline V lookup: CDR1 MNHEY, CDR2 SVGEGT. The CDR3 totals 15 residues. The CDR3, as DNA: TGTGCCAGCAGTTACCGTGGACAGCCCAATCAGCCCCAGCATTTT. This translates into CASSYRGQPNQPQHF.